The TCR beta chain under discussion was sequenced for a study of T cell responses to AZD1222 COVID-19 vaccine. Regarding the study as a whole: Most donors were white British, females outnumbered males, and clonal diversity was possibly underestimated. Repertoire samples came only from after the peak T cell response. Across the whole spike, CD4 TCRs peaked at regions 160-218 and 743-854.

Of note for this clone: Its antigen is not known.

Sequencing was performed with immunoSEQ multiplex PCR; in TCRdb, only in-frame clones are kept and a portion is missing. The top ten hold roughly 3.8% of the sample, which has 150,000 to 200,000 clones, about 92% seen once. This CDR3 has 12 amino acids. V dropped 6 bases and J dropped 3; count of bases not matched to a gene: 0. CDR1 MNHEY and CDR2 SVGAGI come from the germline V gene. The chain carries TRBV6-5 and TRBJ2-7; 9 nucleotides align to TRBD1. This TCR was sampled from an adult in good health. The sample here was peripheral blood, taken on day 0 of AZD1222 vaccination. In DNA form, the CDR3 reads TGTGCCAGCAGGGGACAGGGCTACGAGCAGTACTTC. Amino acids: CASRGQGYEQYF.